The 13 T cell receptor beta chains reported below all come from one sample, sequenced in a study of CD4 and CD8 cells across lung adenocarcinoma regions. TCRdb reanalysed the PCR reads using MiXCR and keeps one entry per CDR3 protein. The sample consists of thousands of distinct CDR3 sequences, roughly 70% of them appearing once. The sequencing input was CD4+ T cells from the margin of a lung tumor. The source is a male donor with lung adenocarcinoma. The CD4 and CD8 labels of this study may be unreliable.

This chain uses TRBV6-1 with TRBJ2-1, with a weak D call TRBD2 (6 bases). The better agreement between TRBJ2-7 and the DNA end casts doubt on the J call. The germline V gene has CDR1 MNHNS and CDR2 SASEGT. The length of the CDR3 is 16 residues. CDR3 residues: CASSELSGQFSYEQYF. The CDR3 coding sequence is TGTGCCAGCAGTGAATTGAGCGGGCAGTTCTCCTACGAGCAGTACTTC.

J is TRBJ1-2 and V is TRBV6-1, with TRBD1 as a possible D gene (5 bases). Per the germline V gene, CDR1 is MNHNS and CDR2 is SASEGT. The V gene lost 0 bases and the J gene lost 4 bases, with 12 bases spanning the gap. The CDR3 contains 15 residues. The CDR3 DNA reads TGTGCCAGCAGTGAAGCCGGGACCGCCATCTATGGCTACACCTTC. Protein product: CASSEAGTAIYGYTF.

Regarding this clonotype: The conserved final phenylalanine or tryptophan is absent from the CDR3, which likely points to a read error. The DNA is left out, because the CDR3 cannot be placed on it with certainty; the CDR3 is given as TCRdb lists it. The rearrangement uses TRBV15 and TRBJ2-1. Per the germline V gene, CDR1 is LNHNV and CDR2 is YYDKDF (reference sequence). The CDR3 is 8 residues long, counting both termini. The CDR3 sequence: CPPAKQQL.

The gene calls are TRBV25-1 and TRBJ2-1; maybe TRBD2 (6 bases). Gene TRBJ2-7 matches the end of the DNA better, so the J call may be wrong. CDR1 MGHDK and CDR2 SYGVNS come from the germline V gene. The CDR3 extends over 12 amino acids. CDR3 residues: CASSDSGDEQYF. Written as DNA, the CDR3 is TGTGCCAGCAGTGATTCGGGGGACGAGCAGTACTTC.

Notes on this clonotype: A read error is likely, as this CDR3 ends without the conserved phenylalanine or tryptophan. The chain employs TRBV7-2 and TRBJ2-5; tentatively, D is TRBD1 (6 bases). Near its end, the DNA agrees better with TRBJ2-7, so the J call may be wrong. The V gene's germline CDR1 is SGHTA and CDR2 FQGNSA. This CDR3 region has 14 residues. This CDR3 reads CASTSDRTGPEQYL. The CDR3 DNA sequence: TGTGCCAGCACCTCAGACAGGACCGGTCCCGAGCAGTACTTA.

This rearrangement joins TRBV12-3 or TRBV12-4 to TRBJ1-1; a possible D gene is TRBD1 (5 bases). This CDR3 spans 14 amino acids. The V and J ends lost 3 bases and 0 bases respectively, with 8 bases between them. The CDR3 coding sequence is TGTGCCAGCAGTTTGGACACTATGAACACTGAAGCTTTCTTT. Its protein is CASSLDTMNTEAFF.

A note on this clonotype: Sequence at one end of the junction differs from germline and may be a read error. This chain links TRBV6-5 with TRBJ2-1, with 7 bases fitting TRBD1. The germline CDR1 and CDR2 sequences are MNHEY and SVGAGI. The CDR3 has 15 residues. For the CDR3, the DNA is TGTGCCAGGGGTTACGGGGAGACAGGGCAAGATACGCAGTATTTC. The encoded protein is CARGYGETGQDTQYF.

This clonotype has just one count. The chain combines TRBV6-5 with TRBJ1-6, with D possibly being TRBD1 (6 bases). Deletions cut 4 bases from V and 7 bases from J, with 14 bases between. This CDR3 is 15 amino acids long. Germline CDR1 reads MNHEY; CDR2 reads SVGAGI. The CDR3 reads CASSLGQPVNSPLHF. The CDR3 DNA sequence: TGTGCCAGCAGTTTAGGACAGCCAGTCAATTCACCCCTCCACTTT.

The chain uses TRBV25-1 and TRBJ2-1; 8 bases match TRBD1. The trim removed 1 base at V and 5 bases at J, leaving 4 bases unmatched. Germline CDR1 is MGHDK and CDR2 is SYGVNS. The CDR3 has 15 amino acids. This CDR3 reads CASSELGQVHNEQFF. The CDR3 nucleotides are TGTGCCAGCAGTGAATTGGGACAGGTCCACAATGAGCAGTTCTTC. The full variable domain, rest sourced from reference TRBV25-1 and TRBJ2-1, is EADIYQTPRYLVIGTGKKITLECSQTMGHDKMYWYQQDPGMELHLIHYSYGVNSTEKGDLSSESTVSRIRTEHFPLTLESARPSHTSQYLCASSELGQVHNEQFFGPGTRLTVL.

In its sample, this clonotype was seen a few times. V and J are TRBV3-1 and TRBJ2-7; D ambiguous. Looked up from germline, CDR1 is LGHDT and CDR2 is YNNKEL (reference sequence). The V end was cut by 4 bases, the J end by 6 bases, with 13 bases between. CDR3 size: 13 residues. The CDR3 sequence: CASSPLPWGEQYF. The CDR3 nucleotides are TGTGCCAGCAGCCCCCTCCCCTGGGGCGAGCAGTACTTC.

This clonotype has a handful of counts. The J gene is TRBJ2-5, the V gene TRBV7-8; 14 nucleotides align to TRBD2. V lost 1 base and J lost 5; bases outside the gene matches: 6. The CDR3 is 17 amino acids. Germline lookup yields CDR1 SGHVS and CDR2 FQNEAQ. The CDR3 DNA is TGTGCCAGCAGCTTAGGGGGACTAGCGGGAGTAGGTGAGACCCAGTACTTC. It specifies CASSLGGLAGVGETQYF.

This chain uses TRBV6-1 with TRBJ1-2; D is possibly TRBD1 (5 bases). Germline CDR1 and CDR2: MNHNS and SASEGT. The CDR3 extends over 13 amino acids. V was clipped by 1 base and J by 4 bases, with 7 bases between them. The CDR3: CASSEGGRYGYTF. Here the CDR3 DNA reads TGTGCCAGCAGTGAAGGGGGACGCTATGGCTACACCTTC.

The chain employs TRBV10-2 and TRBJ2-1; a weak D match, TRBD2 (5 bases). The CDR3 covers 14 residues. Germline CDR1 reads WSHSY; CDR2 reads SAAADI. Trimming left V 5 bases short and J 0 bases short, with 8 bases between. This chain's CDR3 is CASSPRGSYNEQFF. In nucleotides, the CDR3 is TGCGCCAGCAGTCCCCGGGGCTCCTACAATGAGCAGTTCTTC.